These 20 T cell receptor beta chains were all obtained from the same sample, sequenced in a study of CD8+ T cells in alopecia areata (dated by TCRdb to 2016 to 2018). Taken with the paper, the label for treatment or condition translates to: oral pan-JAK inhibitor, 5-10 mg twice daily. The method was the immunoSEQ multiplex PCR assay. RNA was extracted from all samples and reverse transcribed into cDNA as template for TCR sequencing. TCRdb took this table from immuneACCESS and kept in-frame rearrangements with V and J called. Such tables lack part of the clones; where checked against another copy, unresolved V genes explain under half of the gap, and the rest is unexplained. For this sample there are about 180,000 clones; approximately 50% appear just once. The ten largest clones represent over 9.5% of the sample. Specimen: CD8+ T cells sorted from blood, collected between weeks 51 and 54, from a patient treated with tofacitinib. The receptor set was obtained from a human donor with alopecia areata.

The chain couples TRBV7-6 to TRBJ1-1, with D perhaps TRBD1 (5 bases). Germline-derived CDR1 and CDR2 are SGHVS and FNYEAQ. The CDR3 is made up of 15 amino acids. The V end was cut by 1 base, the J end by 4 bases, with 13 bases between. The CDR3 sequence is CASSLDNGAVTEAFF. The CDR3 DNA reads TGTGCCAGCAGCTTAGATAACGGGGCAGTCACTGAAGCTTTCTTT. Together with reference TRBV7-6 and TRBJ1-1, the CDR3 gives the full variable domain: GAGVSQSPRYKVTKRGQDVALRCDPISGHVSLYWYRQALGQGPEFLTYFNYEAQQDKSGLPNDRFSAERPEGSISTLTIQRTEQRDSAMYRCASSLDNGAVTEAFFGQGTRLTVV.

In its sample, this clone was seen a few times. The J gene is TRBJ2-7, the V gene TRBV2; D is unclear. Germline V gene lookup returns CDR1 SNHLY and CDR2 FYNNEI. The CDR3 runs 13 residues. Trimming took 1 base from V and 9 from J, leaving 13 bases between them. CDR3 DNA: TGTGCCAGCAGTGAAGAGCCGGCCCCCCGGCAGTACTTC. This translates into CASSEEPAPRQYF.

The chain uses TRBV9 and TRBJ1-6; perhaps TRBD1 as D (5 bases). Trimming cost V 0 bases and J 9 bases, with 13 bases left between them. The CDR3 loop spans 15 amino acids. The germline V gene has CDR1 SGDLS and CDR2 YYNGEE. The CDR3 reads CASSVGQGLISPLHF. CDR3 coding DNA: TGTGCCAGCAGCGTAGGTCAGGGTTTAATTTCACCCCTCCACTTT.

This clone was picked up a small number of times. In DNA form, the CDR3 reads TGTGCCAGCAGCCCCAACAGGGCCGCTAACTATGGCTACACCTTC. Translated: CASSPNRAANYGYTF. The chain couples TRBV7-8 to TRBJ1-2, with D perhaps TRBD1 (6 bases). The germline V gene encodes CDR1 SGHVS and CDR2 FQNEAQ. There are 15 residues in the CDR3. Trimming cost V 5 bases and J 0 bases, with 13 bases left between them.

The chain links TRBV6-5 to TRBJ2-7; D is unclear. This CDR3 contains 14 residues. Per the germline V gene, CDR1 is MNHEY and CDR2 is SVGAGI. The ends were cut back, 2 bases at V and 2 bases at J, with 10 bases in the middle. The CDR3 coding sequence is TGTGCCAGCAGTTACACTGACATCACCTACGAGCAGTACTTC. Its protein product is CASSYTDITYEQYF.

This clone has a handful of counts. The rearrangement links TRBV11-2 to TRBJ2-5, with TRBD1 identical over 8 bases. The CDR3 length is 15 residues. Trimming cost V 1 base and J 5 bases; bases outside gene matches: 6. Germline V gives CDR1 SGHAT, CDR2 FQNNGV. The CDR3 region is CASSLGPGGRETQYF. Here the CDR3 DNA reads TGTGCCAGCAGCTTAGGCCCAGGGGGCCGGGAGACCCAGTACTTC.

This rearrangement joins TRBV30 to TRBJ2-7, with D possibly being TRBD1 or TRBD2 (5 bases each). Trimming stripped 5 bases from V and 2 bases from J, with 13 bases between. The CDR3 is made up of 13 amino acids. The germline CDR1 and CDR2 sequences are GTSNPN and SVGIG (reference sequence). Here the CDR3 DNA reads TGTGCCTGGGAAGGGGACGACGCCTACGAGCAGTACTTC. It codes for CAWEGDDAYEQYF.

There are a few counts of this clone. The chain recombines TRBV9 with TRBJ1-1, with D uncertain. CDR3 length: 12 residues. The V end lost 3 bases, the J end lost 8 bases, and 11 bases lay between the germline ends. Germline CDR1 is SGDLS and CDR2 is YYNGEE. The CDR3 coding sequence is TGTGCCAGCAGCGCAGAGACGGAGGAAGCTTTCTTT. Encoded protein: CASSAETEEAFF.

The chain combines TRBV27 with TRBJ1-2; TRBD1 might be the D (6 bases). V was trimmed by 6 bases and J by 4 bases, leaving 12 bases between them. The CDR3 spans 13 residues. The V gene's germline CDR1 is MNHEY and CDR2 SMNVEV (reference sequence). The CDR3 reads CASSITGSYGYTF. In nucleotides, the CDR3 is TGTGCCAGCAGCATCACAGGGAGCTATGGCTACACCTTC.

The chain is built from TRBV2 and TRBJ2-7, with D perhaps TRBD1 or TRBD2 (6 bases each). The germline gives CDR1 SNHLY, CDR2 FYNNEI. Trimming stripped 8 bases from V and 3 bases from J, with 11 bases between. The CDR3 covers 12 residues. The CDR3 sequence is CASWEDSYEQYF. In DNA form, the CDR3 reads TGTGCCAGCTGGGAGGACAGCTACGAGCAGTACTTC. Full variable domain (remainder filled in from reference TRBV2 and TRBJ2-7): EPEVTQTPSHQVTQMGQEVILRCVPISNHLYFYWYRQILGQKVEFLVSFYNNEISEKSEIFDDQFSVERPDGSNFTLKIRSTKLEDSAMYFCASWEDSYEQYFGPGTRLTVT.

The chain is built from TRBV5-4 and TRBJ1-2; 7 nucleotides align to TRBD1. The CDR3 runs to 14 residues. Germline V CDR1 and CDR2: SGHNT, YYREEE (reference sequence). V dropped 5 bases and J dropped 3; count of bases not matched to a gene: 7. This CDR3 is CASSYAGQHYGYTF. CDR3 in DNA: TGTGCCAGCAGTTACGCGGGACAGCACTATGGCTACACCTTC.

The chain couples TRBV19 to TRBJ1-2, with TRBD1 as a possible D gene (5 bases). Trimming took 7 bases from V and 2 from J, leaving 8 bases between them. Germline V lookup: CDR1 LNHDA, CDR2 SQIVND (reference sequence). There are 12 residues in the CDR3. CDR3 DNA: TGTGCCAGTATGGCAGGGAACTATGGCTACACCTTC. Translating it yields CASMAGNYGYTF. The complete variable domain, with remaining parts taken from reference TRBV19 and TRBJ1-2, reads DGGITQSPKYLFRKEGQNVTLSCEQNLNHDAMYWYRQDPGQGLRLIYYSQIVNDFQKGDIAEGYSVSREKKESFPLTVTSAQKNPTAFYLCASMAGNYGYTFGSGTRLTVV.

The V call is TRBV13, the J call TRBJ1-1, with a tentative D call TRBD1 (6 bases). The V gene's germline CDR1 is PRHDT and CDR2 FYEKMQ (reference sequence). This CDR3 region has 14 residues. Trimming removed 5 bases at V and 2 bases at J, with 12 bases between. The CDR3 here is CASSATGENTEAFF. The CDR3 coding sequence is TGTGCCAGCAGCGCGACAGGAGAAAACACTGAAGCTTTCTTT.

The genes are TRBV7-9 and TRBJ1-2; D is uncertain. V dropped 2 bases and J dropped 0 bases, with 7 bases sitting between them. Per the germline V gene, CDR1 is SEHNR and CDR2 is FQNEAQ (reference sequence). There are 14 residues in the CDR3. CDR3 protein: CASSLSGTNYGYTF. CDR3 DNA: TGTGCCAGCAGCTTAAGCGGGACTAACTATGGCTACACCTTC.

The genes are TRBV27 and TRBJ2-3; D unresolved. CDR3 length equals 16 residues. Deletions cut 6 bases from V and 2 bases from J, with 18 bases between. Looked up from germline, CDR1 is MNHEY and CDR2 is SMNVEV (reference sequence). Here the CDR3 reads CASSLGLTGYTDTQYF. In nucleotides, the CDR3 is TGTGCCAGCAGCCTCGGCTTAACCGGTTACACAGATACGCAGTATTTT.

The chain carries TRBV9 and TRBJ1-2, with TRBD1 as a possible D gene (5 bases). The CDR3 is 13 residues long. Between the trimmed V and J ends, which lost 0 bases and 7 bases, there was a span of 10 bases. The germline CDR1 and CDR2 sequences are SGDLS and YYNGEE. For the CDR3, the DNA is TGTGCCAGCAGCGTAGGTGGGGCGTCTGGCTACACCTTC. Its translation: CASSVGGASGYTF.

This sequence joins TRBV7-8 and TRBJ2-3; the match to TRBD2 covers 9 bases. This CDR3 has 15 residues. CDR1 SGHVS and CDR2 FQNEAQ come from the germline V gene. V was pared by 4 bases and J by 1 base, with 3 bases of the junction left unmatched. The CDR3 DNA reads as TGTGCCAGCAGCTGGGTAGCGGGGGGCACAGATACGCAGTATTTT. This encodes CASSWVAGGTDTQYF.

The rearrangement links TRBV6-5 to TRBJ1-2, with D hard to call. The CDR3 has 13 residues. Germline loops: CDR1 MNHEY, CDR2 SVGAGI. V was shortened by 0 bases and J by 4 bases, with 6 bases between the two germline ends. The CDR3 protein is CASSYSPGYGYTF. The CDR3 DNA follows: TGTGCCAGCAGTTACTCACCAGGCTATGGCTACACCTTC.

CDR3: CASSLSSLGFNTEAFF. CDR3 DNA sequence: TGTGCCAGCAGTTTATCGAGCCTGGGTTTTAACACTGAAGCTTTCTTT. The V and J genes are TRBV27 and TRBJ1-1, with no clear D. The germline gives CDR1 MNHEY, CDR2 SMNVEV (reference sequence). V shed 0 bases and J shed 2 bases, with 13 bases lying between them. CDR3 length equals 16 residues.

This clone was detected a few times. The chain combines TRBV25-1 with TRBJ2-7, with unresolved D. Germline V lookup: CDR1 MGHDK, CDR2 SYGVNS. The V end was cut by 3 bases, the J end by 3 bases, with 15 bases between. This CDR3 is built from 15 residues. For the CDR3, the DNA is TGTGCCAGCAGTGATGAACAGAGCCTCGGCTACGAGCAGTACTTC. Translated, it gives CASSDEQSLGYEQYF.